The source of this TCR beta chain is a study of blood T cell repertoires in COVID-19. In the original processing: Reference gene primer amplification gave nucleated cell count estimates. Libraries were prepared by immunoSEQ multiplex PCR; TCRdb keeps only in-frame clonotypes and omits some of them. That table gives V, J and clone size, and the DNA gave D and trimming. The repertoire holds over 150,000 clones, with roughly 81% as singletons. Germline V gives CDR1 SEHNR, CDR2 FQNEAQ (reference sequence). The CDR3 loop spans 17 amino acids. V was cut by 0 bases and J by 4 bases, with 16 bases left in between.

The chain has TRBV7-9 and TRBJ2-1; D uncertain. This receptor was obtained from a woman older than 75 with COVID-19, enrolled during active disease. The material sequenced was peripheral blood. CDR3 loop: CASSLAVWAGTYNEQFF. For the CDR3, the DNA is TGTGCCAGCAGCTTAGCGGTGTGGGCAGGTACTTACAATGAGCAGTTCTTC.